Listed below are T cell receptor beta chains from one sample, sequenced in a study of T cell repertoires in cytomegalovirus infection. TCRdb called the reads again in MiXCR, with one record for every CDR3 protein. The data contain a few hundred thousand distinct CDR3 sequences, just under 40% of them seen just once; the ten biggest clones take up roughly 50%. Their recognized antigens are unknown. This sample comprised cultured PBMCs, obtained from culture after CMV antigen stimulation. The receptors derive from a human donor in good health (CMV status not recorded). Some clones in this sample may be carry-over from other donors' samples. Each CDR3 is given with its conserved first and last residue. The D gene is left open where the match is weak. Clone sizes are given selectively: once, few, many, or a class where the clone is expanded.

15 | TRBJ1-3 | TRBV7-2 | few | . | TGTGCCAGCGCAGAAAGTAGGATCTCTGGAAACACCATATATTTT | CASAESRISGNTIYF
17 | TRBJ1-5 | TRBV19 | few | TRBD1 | TGTGCCAGTACCTCCGGGACAGGTAGTTATAGCAATCAGCCCCAGCATTTT | CASTSGTGSYSNQPQHF
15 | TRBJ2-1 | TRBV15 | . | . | TGTGCCACCAGAGTCGACGGGAGCTCCTACAATGAGCAGTTCTTC | CATRVDGSSYNEQFF
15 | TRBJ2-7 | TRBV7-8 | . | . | TGTGCCAGCAGCCAAGAGGTAGGGGTTGCCTACGAGCAGTACTTC | CASSQEVGVAYEQYF
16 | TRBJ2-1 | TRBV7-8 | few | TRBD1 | TGTGCCAGCAGCTTAAGAGGGGGCAGGGGAAGAGGTGAGCAGTTCTTC | CASSLRGGRGRGEQFF
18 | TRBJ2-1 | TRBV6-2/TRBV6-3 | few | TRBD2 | TGTGCCAGCAGAACCCGGTCGCTAGCGGGAGCGCAGTACAATGAGCAGTTCTTC | CASRTRSLAGAQYNEQFF
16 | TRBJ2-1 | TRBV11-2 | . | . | TGTGCCAGCAGGCGGTGGGGAGGGGGCTCCTACAATGAGCAGTTCTTC | CASRRWGGGSYNEQFF
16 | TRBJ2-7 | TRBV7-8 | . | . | TGTGCCAGCAGCTTAGTAGGATCTGGGGACGCCTACGAGCAGTACTTC | CASSLVGSGDAYEQYF
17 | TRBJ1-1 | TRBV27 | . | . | TGTGCCAGCACTCGAGGGTCAGGGAGCAACATGAACACTGAAGCTTTCTTT | CASTRGSGSNMNTEAFF
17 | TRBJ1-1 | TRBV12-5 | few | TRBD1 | TGTGCTAGTGGGTCCTTGGGGACAGGGGGCGCAGACACTGAAGCTTTCTTT | CASGSLGTGGADTEAFF
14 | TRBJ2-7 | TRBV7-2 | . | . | TGTGCCAGCAGCTCTATACAGGCCGCCTACGAGCAGTACTTC | CASSSIQAAYEQYF
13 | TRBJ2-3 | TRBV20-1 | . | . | TGCAGTGCCAAGGGTGTCGGCACAGATACGCAGTATTTT | CSAKGVGTDTQYF
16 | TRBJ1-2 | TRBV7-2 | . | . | TGTGCCAGCAGCCCGCTACTTAGCCGGGCAGGAGGTGGCTACACCTTC | CASSPLLSRAGGGYTF
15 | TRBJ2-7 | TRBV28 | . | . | TGTGCCAGCAGCCCCACGGGGGTCCAATCCTACGAGCAGTACTTC | CASSPTGVQSYEQYF
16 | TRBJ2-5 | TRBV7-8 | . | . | TGTGCCAGCAGCTTAGGGGCAGGACGGAACTCGGAGACCCAGTACTTC | CASSLGAGRNSETQYF
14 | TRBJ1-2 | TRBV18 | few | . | TGTGCCAGCTCACCACCCGGGCGTGGAATTGGCTACACCTTC | CASSPPGRGIGYTF
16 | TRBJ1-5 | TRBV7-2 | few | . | TGTGCCAGCAGCTTAGTGGGGGGCGGTGGCTATCAGCCCCAGCATTTT | CASSLVGGGGYQPQHF
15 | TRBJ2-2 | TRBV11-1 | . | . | TGTGCCAGCACCACATCGTTGTCAGACACCGGGGAGCTGTTTTTT | CASTTSLSDTGELFF
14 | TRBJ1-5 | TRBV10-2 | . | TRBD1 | TGCGCCAGTTCCCAACAGGGGTCCCATCAGCCCCAGCATTTT | CASSQQGSHQPQHF
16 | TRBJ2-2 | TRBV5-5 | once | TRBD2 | TGTGCCAGCAGTCGAAGCGGGAGTCTGGACACCGGGGAGCTGTTTTTT | CASSRSGSLDTGELFF
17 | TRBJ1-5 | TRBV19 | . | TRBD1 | TGTGCCAGTAGTGGAGGGACAGGGGGCTATAGCAATCAGCCCCAGCATTTT | CASSGGTGGYSNQPQHF
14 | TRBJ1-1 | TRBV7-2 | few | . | TGTGCCAGCAGCTTAGCGCTGGGGTACACTGAAGCTTTCTTT | CASSLALGYTEAFF
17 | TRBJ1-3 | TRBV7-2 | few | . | TGTGCCAGCAGCTTATGGTTGGACAGCTTCTCTGGAAACACCATATATTTT | CASSLWLDSFSGNTIYF
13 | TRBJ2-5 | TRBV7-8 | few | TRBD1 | TGTGCCAGCAGCCCACAGGGGCCCAGGACCCAGTACTTC | CASSPQGPRTQYF
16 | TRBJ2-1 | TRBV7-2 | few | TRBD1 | TGTGCCAGCAGCTTCACCGGGACAGGGGCCTACAATGAGCAGTTCTTC | CASSFTGTGAYNEQFF
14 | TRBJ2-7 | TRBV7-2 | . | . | TGTGCCAGCAGCTTAGGGGACCACACTTGGGAGCAGTACTTC | CASSLGDHTWEQYF
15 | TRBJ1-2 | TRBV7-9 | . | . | TGTGCCAGCAGCTCTTTCAACGGACGCAGTTATGGCTACACCTTC | CASSSFNGRSYGYTF
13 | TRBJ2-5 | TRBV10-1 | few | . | TGCGCCAGCGCCGGGCCCGATCTAGAGACCCAGTACTTC | CASAGPDLETQYF
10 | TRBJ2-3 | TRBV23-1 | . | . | TGCGCCAGCAGTCAGGATACGCAGTATTTT | CASSQDTQYF
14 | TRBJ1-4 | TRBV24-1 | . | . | TGTGCCACCAGTGACTCTGCGGGTAGTGAAAAACTGTTTTTT | CATSDSAGSEKLFF
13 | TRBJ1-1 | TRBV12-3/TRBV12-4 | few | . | TGTGCCAGCAGTTTTAATGGTAGGGCTGAAGCTTTCTTT | CASSFNGRAEAFF
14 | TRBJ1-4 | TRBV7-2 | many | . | TGTGCCAGCAGCACCGACGCAACTAATGAAAAACTGTTTTTT | CASSTDATNEKLFF
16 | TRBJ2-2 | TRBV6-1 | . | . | TGTGCCAGCAGTGAATATTTCGGAGGGGGCTCTGGGGAGCTGTTTTTT | CASSEYFGGGSGELFF
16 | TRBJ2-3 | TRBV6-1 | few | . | TGTGCCAGCAGTGAAGCAAGGTGGCAGAACACAGATACGCAGTATTTT | CASSEARWQNTDTQYF
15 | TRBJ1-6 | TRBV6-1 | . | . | TGTGCCAGCAGTGTGTTAGGAGACTGGGATTCACCCCTCCACTTT | CASSVLGDWDSPLHF
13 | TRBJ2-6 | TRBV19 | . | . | TGTGCCAGTAGTGTGCTTGGGGCCAACGTCCTGACTTTC | CASSVLGANVLTF
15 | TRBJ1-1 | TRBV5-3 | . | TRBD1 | TGTGCCAGCAGACGGGACAGGGAAGAAAACACTGAAGCTTTCTTT | CASRRDREENTEAFF
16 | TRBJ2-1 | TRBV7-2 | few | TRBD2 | TGTGCCAGCAGCTTATTCGGGACTAGCGGGATACGGGAGCAGTTCTTC | CASSLFGTSGIREQFF
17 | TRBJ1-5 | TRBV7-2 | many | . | TGTGCCAGCAGCCCCCTTCTCGGGCGACTTAGCAATCAGCCCCAGCATTTT | CASSPLLGRLSNQPQHF